This TCR beta chain was observed in a study of cytomegalovirus exposure and HLA in healthy donors. Study-wide points: Productive status was seen about 87% or about 30% of the time for most TCR beta V segments in an earlier analysis.

The CDR3 is 15 amino acids. The trim removed 4 bases at V and 3 bases at J, leaving 6 bases unmatched. CDR1 is SGDLS, CDR2 YYNGEE, per germline. PCR involved 60 Vbeta and 13 Jbeta primers. The protocol was immunoSEQ multiplex PCR, while the TCRdb copy is restricted to in-frame clones and leaves out a portion. Here the sample spans about 100,000 clones, around three quarters being singletons. A word on this clone: The target antigen is unknown.

The origin of this receptor is a woman between 45 and 60 years old in good health and CMV-seropositive. The chain is built from TRBV9 and TRBJ2-2, with 7 bases fitting TRBD1. The sample consisted of PBMCs. The CDR3, as DNA: TGTGCCAGCAGCCCTCGACAGGGAGACACCGGGGAGCTGTTTTTT. Translation gives CASSPRQGDTGELFF.